The 4 T cell receptor beta chains presented below share a single source sample, sequenced in a study of T-cell reconstitution after alpha-beta-depleted transplantation in children. As it was prepared, the TCRbeta library received unique molecular identifiers. TCRdb called the PCR reads again in MiXCR, with one record for every CDR3 protein. The sample has about 610,000 distinct CDR3 sequences, 8% to 11% seen once. The material was PBMCs from the stem cell graft donor, obtained from the stem cell graft. Receptor source: a human donor who donated a stem cell graft to a child with acute myeloid leukemia.

This clonotype has only a few counts. The rearrangement uses TRBV19 and TRBJ2-1, with 8 bases aligning to TRBD1. V was clipped by 5 bases and J by 0 bases; unmatched bases: 9. This CDR3 comprises 17 residues. Germline CDR1 LNHDA, CDR2 SQIVND (reference sequence). CDR3 nucleotides: TGTGCCAGTAGTGCTCGGACAGGGCCGAGCTCCTACAATGAGCAGTTCTTC. Its translation: CASSARTGPSSYNEQFF.

The chain combines TRBV5-6 with TRBJ2-1; D is uncertain. This CDR3 spans 13 amino acids. Germline loops: CDR1 SGHDT, CDR2 YYEEEE. Trimming pared 4 bases from V and 9 bases from J, leaving 14 bases between. CDR3 sequence (DNA): TGTGCCAGCAGCGGATATAGTGTCGGTGAGCAGTTCTTC. Translated: CASSGYSVGEQFF.

The table lists this clonotype with a few counts. The chain employs TRBV7-2 and TRBJ1-1; perhaps TRBD1 as D (5 bases). The V end was cut by 2 bases, the J end by 5 bases, with 12 bases between. The CDR3 runs 14 residues. CDR1 and CDR2 (germline): SGHTA, FQGNSA. The CDR3 region has the DNA TGTGCCAGCAGCTTACAGGAAAGGGGAACTGAAGCTTTCTTT. It codes for CASSLQERGTEAFF.

This clonotype was found many times. For the CDR3, the DNA is TGTGCCATCACCGGCGGGTTTGGAGAGACCCAGTACTTC. It encodes CAITGGFGETQYF. This chain uses TRBV10-3 with TRBJ2-5, with D possibly being TRBD2 (5 bases). The CDR3 has 13 residues. The germline V gene has CDR1 ENHRY and CDR2 SYGVKD. V lost 7 bases to trimming and J lost 4 bases, with 13 bases between them.